Listed below are T cell receptor beta chains from one sample, sequenced in a study of blood T cells in healthy people across ages. One entry per CDR3 protein results from TCRdb running MiXCR on the 5' RACE reads. The table includes approximately 2,000,000 distinct CDR3 sequences, about 39% detected once. Sequenced material: blood. The receptors originated from a human donor in good health. CDR3s include the opening cysteine and the closing phenylalanine or tryptophan. Each record gives: J gene, D gene, clone size, V gene, CDR3 DNA, CDR3 protein. D genes are given only for firm matches. Clone size is shown for a subset of rows, as once, few, many or a class of expanded clone.

TRBJ2-3 | NA | few | TRBV7-3 | TGTGCCAGCAGCTTATCCGGGGGAGCGGGCACAGATACGCAGTATTTT | CASSLSGGAGTDTQYF
TRBJ1-1 | NA | NA | TRBV4-3 | TGCGCCAGCAGCCAAGAGCCCCGGGGGAGAACTGAAGCTTTCTTT | CASSQEPRGRTEAFF
TRBJ2-7 | NA | NA | TRBV5-1 | TGCGCCAGCAGCGCCGGACGGGATTGGCGCGAGCAGTACTTC | CASSAGRDWREQYF
TRBJ2-1 | NA | NA | TRBV20-1 | TGCAGTGCTAGAAACGGCGGGGGCTTCTCAAATGAGCAGTTCTTC | CSARNGGGFSNEQFF
TRBJ1-2 | NA | few | TRBV29-1 | TGCAGCGTGGCCGGGACGGTCGACTCTAACTATGGCTACACCTTC | CSVAGTVDSNYGYTF
TRBJ1-1 | NA | NA | TRBV29-1 | TGCAGCGTGAGGGGGGGGGCAACCACTGAAGCTTTCTTT | CSVRGGATTEAFF
TRBJ2-2 | TRBD1 | few | TRBV12-3/TRBV12-4 | TGTGCCAGCAGTTTCCCCTCCGGGACAGTTCTCAACACCGGGGAGCTGTTTTTT | CASSFPSGTVLNTGELFF
TRBJ2-1 | TRBD2 | many | TRBV5-1 | TGCGCCAGCAGCTTTAGCGGGGGGAGGACGAATGAGCAGTTCTTC | CASSFSGGRTNEQFF
TRBJ2-5 | TRBD1 | NA | TRBV20-1 | TGCAGTGCTAGAGGACAGGGACCCTCTATTGAGACCCAGTACTTC | CSARGQGPSIETQYF
TRBJ1-2 | TRBD1 | NA | TRBV5-1 | TGCGCCAGCAGCTTACGGGCCGGGACAGGGGGACTCGGCTACACCTTC | CASSLRAGTGGLGYTF
TRBJ2-1 | TRBD2 | NA | TRBV5-5 | TGTGCCAGCAGCCCGACCGGGGGGCTAGCGGGGGACAATGAGCAGTTCTTC | CASSPTGGLAGDNEQFF